Listed below are T cell receptor beta chains from one sample, sequenced in a study of cytomegalovirus exposure and HLA in healthy donors. Clones were sequenced by immunoSEQ multiplex PCR, and TCRdb holds only the in-frame ones, with some missing. The table lists some 150,000 clones, approximately 86% of them singletons. Sequenced: PBMCs. The receptors derive from a man aged 18 to 30 in good health and CMV-seropositive. The CDR3 runs from the conserved cysteine through the conserved F or W. D genes are given only for firm matches. The listing skips clone size in some rows; elsewhere it reads once, few, many or a size class.

D: NA; length: 12; size: NA; J: TRBJ1-2; V: TRBV7-2; CDR3: CASSLSRDGYTF; DNA: TGTGCCAGCAGCTTATCCCGGGATGGCTACACCTTC
D: NA; length: 15; size: NA; J: TRBJ1-1; V: TRBV6-5; CDR3: CASSYSLRGATEAFF; DNA: TGTGCCAGCAGTTACAGCCTCAGGGGTGCCACTGAAGCTTTCTTT
D: TRBD1; length: 15; size: NA; J: TRBJ1-5; V: TRBV15; CDR3: CATSIYRGSNQPQHF; DNA: TGTGCCACCAGCATCTACAGGGGTAGCAATCAGCCCCAGCATTTT
D: NA; length: 13; size: NA; J: TRBJ1-2; V: TRBV14; CDR3: CASSQEPGVGYTF; DNA: TGTGCCAGCAGCCAAGAGCCGGGGGTGGGCTACACCTTC
D: NA; length: 14; size: NA; J: TRBJ1-3; V: TRBV27; CDR3: CASSPRGSGNTIYF; DNA: TGTGCCAGCAGTCCCCGGGGCTCTGGAAACACCATATATTTT
D: NA; length: 11; size: NA; J: TRBJ2-5; V: TRBV6-6; CDR3: CASGAGETQYF; DNA: TGTGCCAGCGGGGCCGGGGAGACCCAGTACTTC
D: NA; length: 12; size: NA; J: TRBJ1-1; V: TRBV19; CDR3: CASSIRGTEAFF; DNA: TGTGCCAGTAGTATACGGGGAACTGAAGCTTTCTTT
D: NA; length: 13; size: few; J: TRBJ2-7; V: TRBV21-1; CDR3: CASGRREHYEQYF; DNA: TGTGCCAGCGGGAGGCGGGAGCACTACGAGCAGTACTTC
D: NA; length: 14; size: NA; J: TRBJ2-3; V: TRBV7-8; CDR3: CASSFQFSTDTQYF; DNA: TGTGCCAGCAGCTTTCAGTTTAGCACAGATACGCAGTATTTT
D: NA; length: 12; size: NA; J: TRBJ2-1; V: TRBV6-1; CDR3: CASSEFGVLEFF; DNA: TGTGCCAGCAGTGAATTCGGGGTTTTGGAGTTCTTC
D: NA; length: 16; size: NA; J: TRBJ1-2; V: TRBV29-1; CDR3: CSVERTPTLANYGYTF; DNA: TGCAGCGTTGAAAGGACACCTACCTTGGCTAACTATGGCTACACCTTC
D: NA; length: 14; size: NA; J: TRBJ2-7; V: TRBV19; CDR3: CASSIGGRFDEQYF; DNA: TGTGCCAGTAGTATAGGGGGCCGCTTTGACGAGCAGTACTTC
D: NA; length: 15; size: NA; J: TRBJ2-5; V: TRBV28; CDR3: CASSFLGSGGETQYF; DNA: TGTGCCAGCAGTTTCCTCGGTAGCGGAGGGGAGACCCAGTACTTC
D: NA; length: 14; size: NA; J: TRBJ1-2; V: TRBV14; CDR3: CASSRRNHGYGYTF; DNA: TGTGCCAGCAGCCGTCGCAATCACGGCTATGGCTACACCTTC
D: NA; length: 13; size: once; J: TRBJ2-1; V: TRBV19; CDR3: CASSREWSHEQFF; DNA: TGTGCCAGTTCACGGGAGTGGAGTCATGAGCAGTTCTTC
D: TRBD1; length: 15; size: once; J: TRBJ2-1; V: TRBV6-5; CDR3: CASSSGQGSYNEQFF; DNA: TGTGCCAGCAGTTCGGGACAGGGTTCCTACAATGAGCAGTTCTTC
D: NA; length: 15; size: NA; J: TRBJ1-5; V: TRBV19; CDR3: CASSIHGEGNQPQHF; DNA: TGTGCCAGTAGTATACACGGAGAAGGCAATCAGCCCCAGCATTTT
D: NA; length: 16; size: NA; J: TRBJ2-7; V: TRBV18; CDR3: CASSPPRGSNSYEQYF; DNA: TGTGCCAGCTCACCACCGAGGGGGTCGAACTCCTACGAGCAGTACTTC
D: TRBD2; length: 14; size: once; J: TRBJ2-3; V: TRBV28; CDR3: CASHRAGGTDTQYF; DNA: TGTGCCAGCCATCGAGCGGGAGGCACAGATACGCAGTATTTT
D: TRBD2; length: 15; size: NA; J: TRBJ2-5; V: TRBV5-1; CDR3: CASSFQLAGRETQYF; DNA: TGCGCCAGCAGCTTCCAGCTAGCGGGGAGGGAGACCCAGTACTTC
D: TRBD2; length: 15; size: NA; J: TRBJ2-3; V: TRBV7-3; CDR3: CASSLGLALGDTQYF; DNA: TGTGCCAGCAGCCTGGGACTAGCCCTCGGAGATACGCAGTATTTT
D: NA; length: 16; size: NA; J: TRBJ2-2; V: TRBV4-1; CDR3: CASRSNHGRNTGELFF; DNA: TGCGCCAGCAGAAGCAATCATGGGCGAAACACCGGGGAGCTGTTTTTT
D: NA; length: 17; size: NA; J: TRBJ2-1; V: TRBV4-1; CDR3: CASSQEPTSRPYNEQFF; DNA: TGCGCCAGCAGCCAAGAACCGACTAGTCGCCCCTACAATGAGCAGTTCTTC
D: TRBD2; length: 15; size: NA; J: TRBJ2-7; V: TRBV4-1; CDR3: CASSQGTRAGDEQYF; DNA: TGCGCCAGCAGCCAAGGGACTCGAGCGGGAGACGAGCAGTACTTC
D: NA; length: 11; size: NA; J: TRBJ1-1; V: TRBV6-5; CDR3: CATRSGTEAFF; DNA: TGTGCCACTAGATCCGGAACTGAAGCTTTCTTT
D: NA; length: 14; size: once; J: TRBJ1-2; V: TRBV19; CDR3: CASSMREANYGYTF; DNA: TGTGCCAGTAGTATGAGAGAGGCTAACTATGGCTACACCTTC
D: NA; length: 15; size: NA; J: TRBJ1-4; V: TRBV9; CDR3: CASSGGGSTNEKLFF; DNA: TGTGCCAGCAGCGGGGGGGGCTCTACTAATGAAAAACTGTTTTTT
D: NA; length: 16; size: NA; J: TRBJ2-3; V: TRBV5-1; CDR3: CASSLQRTSSTDTQYF; DNA: TGCGCCAGCAGCTTGCAGCGGACCTCTAGCACAGATACGCAGTATTTT
D: NA; length: 15; size: NA; J: TRBJ1-2; V: TRBV6-5; CDR3: CASSSPDRGAYGYTF; DNA: TGTGCCAGCAGTTCGCCGGACAGAGGCGCTTATGGCTACACCTTC
D: NA; length: 15; size: few; J: TRBJ2-7; V: TRBV13; CDR3: CASSLGRASSYEQYF; DNA: TGTGCCAGCAGCCTCGGCAGGGCAAGCTCCTACGAGCAGTACTTC
D: TRBD1; length: 13; size: NA; J: TRBJ2-7; V: TRBV5-6; CDR3: CASRRTGDYEQYF; DNA: TGTGCCAGCAGGAGGACAGGGGACTACGAGCAGTACTTC
D: NA; length: 15; size: NA; J: TRBJ2-7; V: TRBV7-9; CDR3: CASSLGGIRPYEQYF; DNA: TGTGCCAGCAGCTTAGGAGGCATTCGACCCTACGAGCAGTACTTC
D: NA; length: 15; size: NA; J: TRBJ2-3; V: TRBV28; CDR3: CASSLGQGRTDTQYF; DNA: TGTGCCAGCAGTTTAGGGCAGGGCCGCACAGATACGCAGTATTTT
D: NA; length: 11; size: NA; J: TRBJ1-2; V: TRBV5-6; CDR3: CASNFAGGYTF; DNA: TGTGCCAGCAACTTCGCAGGTGGCTACACCTTC
D: TRBD2; length: 15; size: NA; J: TRBJ2-3; V: TRBV7-2; CDR3: CASSLYPGGPDTQYF; DNA: TGTGCCAGCAGCTTATACCCGGGGGGGCCGGATACGCAGTATTTT
D: NA; length: 15; size: NA; J: TRBJ1-2; V: TRBV28; CDR3: CASSLVDRGFYGYTF; DNA: TGTGCCAGCAGTTTGGTGGACAGAGGATTCTATGGCTACACCTTC
D: NA; length: 15; size: NA; J: TRBJ1-1; V: TRBV7-3; CDR3: CASSFLGGRDTEAFF; DNA: TGTGCCAGCAGCTTCCTAGGAGGCCGGGATACTGAAGCTTTCTTT